One sample yielded the 27 T cell receptor beta chains listed below, sequenced in a study of radiotherapy plus CTLA-4 blockade in lung cancer. Sequenced by immunoSEQ multiplex PCR; TCRdb stores in-frame clones only, minus some. The sample lists roughly 98,000 clones, around 86% occurring once. The sequenced sample was peripheral blood, obtained from a patient treated with radiotherapy plus ipilimumab. The receptors derive from a human donor with non-small cell lung cancer that progressed on radiotherapy plus ipilimumab.

This clone was found a few times. This sequence joins TRBV9 and TRBJ2-1; 9 nucleotides agree with TRBD2. Germline CDR1 reads SGDLS; CDR2 reads YYNGEE. The junction had 10 bases not matched to a gene; V was cut back by 4 bases and J by 8 bases. The CDR3 is 15 residues long. This CDR3 reads CASSYKHSGSHEQFF. The CDR3 coding sequence is TGTGCCAGCAGCTATAAGCATAGCGGGAGTCATGAGCAGTTCTTC.

This sequence joins TRBV5-6 and TRBJ1-5; a possible D gene is TRBD1 (5 bases). The germline V and J ends were trimmed by 2 bases and 6 bases, with 15 bases remaining between them. CDR3 length: 15 residues. Germline assignment: CDR1 SGHDT and CDR2 YYEEEE. CDR3 protein: CASSFGGRLSQPQHF. Here the CDR3 DNA reads TGTGCCAGCAGCTTTGGGGGTAGATTAAGTCAGCCCCAGCATTTT. The variable domain in full, completed from reference TRBV5-6 and TRBJ1-5, reads DAGVTQSPTHLIKTRGQQVTLRCSPKSGHDTVSWYQQALGQGPQFIFQYYEEEERQRGNFPDRFSGHQFPNYSSELNVNALLLGDSALYLCASSFGGRLSQPQHFGDGTRLSIL.

The chain employs TRBV5-6 and TRBJ2-3, with 9 bases matching TRBD1. V gave up 4 bases and J gave up 5 bases; unmatched junction bases: 8. In germline, CDR1 is SGHDT, CDR2 YYEEEE. The CDR3 sequence is 15 residues long. In DNA form, the CDR3 reads TGTGCCAGCAGCAGGGGACAGGGCATTTTAGATACGCAGTATTTT. Translated: CASSRGQGILDTQYF.

V gene TRBV5-1 combines with J gene TRBJ2-2; TRBD1 is a possible D gene (5 bases). The germline V and J ends were trimmed by 4 bases and 2 bases, with 12 bases remaining between them. CDR3 length: 15 amino acids. The germline CDR1 and CDR2 sequences are SGHRS and YFSETQ. The CDR3 DNA sequence: TGCGCCAGCAGCCGCACAGGAGACAACACCGGGGAGCTGTTTTTT. Amino acids: CASSRTGDNTGELFF. Supplemented by reference TRBV5-1 and TRBJ2-2, the full variable domain reads KAGVTQTPRYLIKTRGQQVTLSCSPISGHRSVSWYQQTPGQGLQFLFEYFSETQRNKGNFPGRFSGRQFSNSRSEMNVSTLELGDSALYLCASSRTGDNTGELFFGEGSRLTVL.

CDR3 loop: CSVDRDRYYGYTF. DNA for the CDR3: TGCAGCGTTGACCGGGACAGGTACTATGGCTACACCTTC. This chain uses TRBV29-1 with TRBJ1-2; 8 bases are shared with TRBD1. The V gene end was trimmed by 3 bases and the J gene end by 3 bases; junction bases not matched to a gene: 3. Germline loops: CDR1 SQVTM, CDR2 ANQGSEA. This CDR3 region has 13 residues.

The chain employs TRBV19 and TRBJ1-2; TRBD1 might be the D (5 bases). The CDR3 runs 14 residues. CDR1 and CDR2 (germline): LNHDA, SQIVND (reference sequence). Trimming took off 6 bases at V and 9 bases at J, with 20 bases between the two ends. The CDR3 coding sequence is TGTGCCAGTAGGATGACTGGGGCCATGGTTAGCTACACCTTC. The encoded protein is CASRMTGAMVSYTF.

The chain is built from TRBV7-8 and TRBJ1-5; tentative D call: TRBD1 (5 bases). The CDR3 runs 16 residues. Germline CDR1 SGHVS, CDR2 FQNEAQ. Deletions cut 0 bases from V and 0 bases from J, with 9 bases between. The CDR3 reads CASSLAGQGSNQPQHF. CDR3 bases: TGTGCCAGCAGCTTAGCAGGGCAGGGTAGCAATCAGCCCCAGCATTTT.

V is TRBV5-8 and J is TRBJ2-1; D possibly corresponds to TRBD1 (5 bases). Germline CDR1 SGHTS, CDR2 YDEGEE. This CDR3 spans 15 amino acids. The V gene lost 4 bases and the J gene lost 2 bases, with 13 bases spanning the gap. CDR3 region: CASSPAVGAYNEQFF. As DNA, the CDR3 is TGTGCCAGCAGCCCAGCCGTAGGGGCCTACAATGAGCAGTTCTTC. Complete variable domain (other parts from reference TRBV5-8 and TRBJ2-1): EAGVTQSPTHLIKTRGQQATLRCSPISGHTSVYWYQQALGLGLQFLLWYDEGEERNRGNFPPRFSGRQFPNYSSELNVNALELEDSALYLCASSPAVGAYNEQFFGPGTRLTVL.

Comments on this clone: Mismatch with germline at one junction end may stem from a read error. The same CDR3 also results from other DNA sequences found in this sample. This CDR3 reads CASSTGTVVSTDTQYF. The CDR3 nucleotides read TGCGCCAGCAGCACAGGGACAGTGGTAAGCACGGATACGCAGTATTTT. The rearrangement uses TRBV5-1 and TRBJ2-3, with TRBD1 identical over 7 bases. Germline CDR1 is SGHRS and CDR2 is YFSETQ. The CDR3 totals 16 residues. Combining the CDR3 with reference TRBV5-1 and TRBJ2-3 gives the whole variable domain KAGVTQTPRYLIKTRGQQVTLSCSPISGHRSVSWYQQTPGQGLQFLFEYFSETQRNKGNFPGRFSGRQFSNSRSEMNVSTLELGDSALYLCASSTGTVVSTDTQYFGPGTRLTVL.

The gene calls are TRBV7-2 and TRBJ2-2; TRBD1 aligns across 8 bases. The CDR3 spans 15 residues. J was trimmed by 5 bases and V by 3 bases; bases with no gene match: 5. The germline CDR1 and CDR2 sequences are SGHTA and FQGNSA. In DNA, the CDR3 is TGTGCCAGCAGCTTGACAGGGGTGAGGACCGGGGAGCTGTTTTTT. Translating it yields CASSLTGVRTGELFF.

This clone was counted once. CDR3 DNA: TGCGCCAGCAGCCAAGAGGGAGGAAACATTCAGTACTTC. Translation gives CASSQEGGNIQYF. The rearrangement joins TRBV4-3 to TRBJ2-4, with a weak D call TRBD2 (6 bases). CDR1 is LGHNA and CDR2 is YSLEER in the germline V gene. The CDR3 runs to 13 residues. Trimming removed 0 bases from V and 6 bases from J, with 6 bases in between.

The CDR3 region is CAISESTAETQYF. The CDR3 coding sequence is TGTGCCATCAGTGAGTCGACAGCGGAGACCCAGTACTTC. The chain carries TRBV10-3 and TRBJ2-5; D perhaps matches TRBD1 (5 bases). The germline V and J ends were trimmed by 0 bases and 5 bases, with 7 bases remaining between them. Germline assignment: CDR1 ENHRY and CDR2 SYGVKD. This CDR3 contains 13 residues.

This chain links TRBV4-2 with TRBJ1-2; no definite D call. Between the trimmed V and J ends, which lost 5 bases and 0 bases, there was a span of 19 bases. Germline V gene lookup returns CDR1 LGHNA and CDR2 YNFKEQ. The CDR3 loop spans 17 amino acids. CDR3 sequence: CASSADIGFLANYGYTF. CDR3 coding DNA: TGTGCCAGCAGCGCCGACATAGGTTTCTTAGCTAACTATGGCTACACCTTC.

This clone was recorded once. The chain joins TRBV5-1 to TRBJ2-7; maybe TRBD1 (6 bases). The CDR3 extends over 14 amino acids. V was shortened by 0 bases and J by 4 bases, with 11 bases between the two germline ends. Germline CDR1 reads SGHRS; CDR2 reads YFSETQ. The CDR3 nucleotides are TGCGCCAGCAGCTTGGGGGGGCAGAGTTACGAGCAGTACTTC. Protein: CASSLGGQSYEQYF.

V usage is TRBV13 and J usage is TRBJ2-2; 8 nucleotides agree with TRBD1. Germline loops: CDR1 PRHDT, CDR2 FYEKMQ (reference sequence). Trimming cost V 6 bases and J 5 bases; bases outside gene matches: 5. CDR3 length: 14 amino acids. The CDR3 loop reads CASRAGGLTGELFF. CDR3 DNA: TGTGCCAGCAGAGCAGGGGGCTTAACCGGGGAGCTGTTTTTT. Full variable domain (remainder filled in from reference TRBV13 and TRBJ2-2): AAGVIQSPRHLIKEKRETATLKCYPIPRHDTVYWYQQGPGQDPQFLISFYEKMQSDKGSIPDRFSAQQFSDYHSELNMSSLELGDSALYFCASRAGGLTGELFFGEGSRLTVL.

The chain has TRBV6-1 and TRBJ1-3; the D is unclear. The CDR3 loop spans 14 amino acids. V was pared by 1 base and J by 3 bases, with 7 bases between. Germline V gene sequence: CDR1 MNHNS, CDR2 SASEGT. CDR3 amino acids: CASSEGTGGNTIYF. In DNA, the CDR3 is TGTGCCAGCAGTGAAGGGACGGGTGGAAACACCATATATTTT.

The chain is built from TRBV7-6 and TRBJ2-3, with 7 bases identical to TRBD2. V lost 4 bases to trimming and J lost 6 bases; unmatched junction nucleotides: 16. The CDR3 has 17 residues. Germline V CDR1 and CDR2: SGHVS, FNYEAQ. The CDR3 sequence is CASSSLLGGGGWDTQYF. The CDR3 bases are TGTGCCAGCAGCTCCCTCCTAGGTGGGGGAGGGTGGGATACGCAGTATTTT.

This chain uses TRBV29-1 with TRBJ1-1; D might be TRBD1 (5 bases). The germline V gene encodes CDR1 SQVTM and CDR2 ANQGSEA. The CDR3 extends over 12 amino acids. The ends were cut back, 7 bases at V and 2 bases at J, with 11 bases in the middle. Here the CDR3 reads CSGGIGNTEAFF. Written as DNA, the CDR3 is TGCAGCGGGGGGATTGGAAACACTGAAGCTTTCTTT.

The chain is built from TRBV11-2 and TRBJ2-7; 7 bases agree with TRBD2. V shed 5 bases and J 2 bases; nucleotides not matched to a gene: 9. Germline V lookup: CDR1 SGHAT, CDR2 FQNNGV. The CDR3 sequence is 15 residues long. The chain's CDR3 is CASSPGLGGPYEQYF. CDR3 sequence (DNA): TGTGCCAGCAGCCCGGGCCTGGGAGGGCCCTACGAGCAGTACTTC.

The chain uses TRBV7-2 and TRBJ2-7; a weak D match, TRBD2 (6 bases). From germline, CDR1 is SGHTA and CDR2 FQGNSA. The CDR3 length is 13 residues. With 4 bases removed from V and 7 bases from J, the gap between germline ends came to 14 bases. The CDR3 DNA sequence: TGTGCCAGCAGCTCCGCCTCGGCGGGGGAGCAGTACTTC. Amino acid sequence: CASSSASAGEQYF.

A few counts support this clone. The sample holds other DNA sequences that translate to the same CDR3. The chain combines TRBV11-2 with TRBJ2-7; 10 nucleotides match TRBD2. V dropped 5 bases and J dropped 2; count of bases not matched to a gene: 6. This CDR3 region has 15 residues. The germline CDR1 and CDR2 sequences are SGHAT and FQNNGV. The CDR3 loop is CASSPGSGGTYEQYF. In nucleotides, the CDR3 is TGTGCCAGCAGCCCCGGTAGCGGGGGGACCTACGAGCAGTACTTC.

The V call is TRBV2, the J call TRBJ1-3; 10 nucleotides align to TRBD1. The length of the CDR3 is 12 residues. Germline lookup yields CDR1 SNHLY and CDR2 FYNNEI. Losses at the gene ends were 9 bases for V and 7 bases for J; bases not matched to a gene: 3. The chain's CDR3 is CARSGQGNTIYF. In DNA form, the CDR3 reads TGTGCCAGGTCGGGACAGGGGAACACCATATATTTT.

About this clone: Other DNA sequences in this specimen translate into the identical CDR3. This chain connects TRBV5-1 to TRBJ1-1; 10 bases line up with TRBD1. This CDR3 has 15 residues. The V gene end was trimmed by 0 bases and the J gene end by 3 bases; junction bases not matched to a gene: 2. Per the germline V gene, CDR1 is SGHRS and CDR2 is YFSETQ. The CDR3: CASSLGGTGDTEAFF. In DNA, the CDR3 is TGCGCCAGCAGCTTGGGTGGGACAGGGGACACTGAAGCTTTCTTT.

J is TRBJ1-5 and V is TRBV21-1. TRBV21-1 is annotated as a pseudogene. CDR3 length: 17 residues. Written as DNA, the CDR3 is TGTGCCAGCAGCAAAGAGCGCCCCCCCGGATTAAATCAGCCCCAGCATTTT. It yields the protein CASSKERPPGLNQPQHF.

V usage is TRBV10-1 and J usage is TRBJ2-5; D assignment may be TRBD1 or TRBD2 (5 bases each). Germline loops: CDR1 WNHNN, CDR2 SYGVQD (reference sequence). The V end lost 8 bases, the J end lost 5 bases, and 15 bases lay between the germline ends. The CDR3 runs to 13 residues. The CDR3 nucleotides read TGCGCCAGCCCCGGGGCTAGATGGGAGACCCAGTACTTC. Translating gives CASPGARWETQYF.

The rearrangement uses TRBV27 and TRBJ1-5, with 8 bases that match TRBD1. The CDR3 is made up of 13 amino acids. Germline values: CDR1 MNHEY, CDR2 SMNVEV (reference sequence). The V segment lost 10 bases and the J segment 6 bases; nucleotides outside the gene matches: 8. Here the CDR3 DNA reads TGTGCCACTTCCCGACAGGGGAGTCAGCCCCAGCATTTT. Translating it yields CATSRQGSQPQHF.

V usage is TRBV4-3 and J usage is TRBJ1-2, with a weak D call TRBD1 (6 bases). CDR1 is LGHNA, CDR2 YSLEER, per germline. The CDR3 totals 15 residues. Between the trimmed V and J ends, which lost 0 bases and 2 bases, there was a span of 10 bases. This CDR3 is CASSQDRGANYGYTF. For the CDR3, the DNA is TGCGCCAGCAGCCAAGACCGGGGGGCGAACTATGGCTACACCTTC.